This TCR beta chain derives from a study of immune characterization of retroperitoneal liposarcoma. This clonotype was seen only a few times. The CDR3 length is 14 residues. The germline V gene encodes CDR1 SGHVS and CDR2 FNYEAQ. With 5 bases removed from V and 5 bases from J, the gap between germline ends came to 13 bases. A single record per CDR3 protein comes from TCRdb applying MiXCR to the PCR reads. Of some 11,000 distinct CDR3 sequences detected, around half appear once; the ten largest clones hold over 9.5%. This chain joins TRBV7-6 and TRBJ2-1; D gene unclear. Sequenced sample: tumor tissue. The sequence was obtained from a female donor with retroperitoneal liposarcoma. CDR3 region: CASSASGRNNEQFF. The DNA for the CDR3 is TGTGCCAGCAGCGCGAGTGGAAGAAACAATGAGCAGTTCTTC.